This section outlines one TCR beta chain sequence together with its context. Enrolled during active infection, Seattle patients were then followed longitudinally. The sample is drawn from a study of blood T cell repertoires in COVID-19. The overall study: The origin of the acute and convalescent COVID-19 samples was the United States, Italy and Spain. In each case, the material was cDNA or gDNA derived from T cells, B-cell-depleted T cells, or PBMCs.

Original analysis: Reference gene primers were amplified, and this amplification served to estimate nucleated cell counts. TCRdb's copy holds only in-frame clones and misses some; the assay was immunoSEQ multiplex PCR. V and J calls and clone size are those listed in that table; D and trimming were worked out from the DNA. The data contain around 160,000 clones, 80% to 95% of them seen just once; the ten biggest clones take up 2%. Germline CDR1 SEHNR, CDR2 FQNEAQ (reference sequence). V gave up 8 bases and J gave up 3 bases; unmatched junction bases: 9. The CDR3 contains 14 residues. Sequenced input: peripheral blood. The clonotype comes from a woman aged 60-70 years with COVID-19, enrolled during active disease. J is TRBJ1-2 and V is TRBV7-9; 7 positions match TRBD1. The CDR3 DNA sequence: TGTGCCAGCCGGGACAGTCTAATGGACTATGGCTACACCTTC. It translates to CASRDSLMDYGYTF.